This paragraph reports one T cell receptor (beta chain). What it recognizes is unknown. These data come from a study of response to subunit inactivated influenza vaccine. Regarding the study as a whole: Seasonal influenza vaccination, on each occasion, was suggested by the authors to recruit few new T cells.

Each CDR3 protein gets one entry after TCRdb re-called the RT-PCR reads with MiXCR. The sample lists 300,000 to 350,000 distinct CDR3 sequences, around a fifth occurring once. CDR1 and CDR2 (germline): SGHNT, YYREEE (reference sequence). V was pared by 1 base and J by 6 bases, with 8 bases of the junction left unmatched. The CDR3 loop spans 16 amino acids. Sequences were derived from PBMCs from blood, sampled approximately 20 months after vaccination. The sequence was collected from a man aged 50 to 75 who received an inactivated influenza vaccine. This chain connects TRBV5-4 to TRBJ2-1, with 9 nucleotides matching TRBD2. CDR3 in amino acids: CASSLLLAGLFNEQFF. The DNA of the CDR3 is TGTGCCAGCAGCTTGCTCCTAGCGGGACTATTCAATGAGCAGTTCTTC.